Listed here are 15 T cell receptor beta chains from one sample, sequenced in a study of CD8+CD57+ T cells in acquired aplastic anemia. Template material for TCR beta VDJ and CDR3 profiling consisted of genomic DNA. TCRdb called the reads again in MiXCR, with one record for every CDR3 protein. The profile shows 200,000 to 250,000 distinct CDR3 sequences, 55% to 65% of them singletons. Sequencing was done on patients that had shown CD8+CD57+ cell expansion by flow cytometry. The material sequenced was sorted CD4+, CD8+, or CD8+CD57+ T cells (not recorded which) from PBMCs. Receptors were obtained from a human donor with aplastic anemia.

The sample holds many counts of this clonotype. V gene TRBV6-6 combines with J gene TRBJ2-3; 10 nucleotides line up with TRBD2. Germline V gives CDR1 MNHNY, CDR2 SVGAGI (reference sequence). V lost 5 bases to trimming and J lost 0 bases; unmatched junction nucleotides: 5. This CDR3 spans 16 amino acids. The CDR3 coding sequence is TGTGCCAGCAGTCCCGGACTAGCGGACAGCACAGATACGCAGTATTTT. It is translated as CASSPGLADSTDTQYF.

Remarks on this clonotype: Given the absence of the conserved phenylalanine or tryptophan at the CDR3 end, a read error is likely. V usage is TRBV12-3 or TRBV12-4 and J usage is TRBJ1-1; D is uncertain. This CDR3 is built from 15 residues. V lost 2 bases and J lost 2, with 12 bases in between. This chain's CDR3 is CASSLIGVVNTEAFL. CDR3 in DNA: TGTGCCAGCAGTTTAATTGGGGTTGTAAACACTGAAGCTTTCCTT.

The genes are TRBV20-1 and TRBJ1-2; no clear D. Between the trimmed V and J ends, which lost 6 bases and 1 base, there was a span of 12 bases. Germline CDR1 DFQATT, CDR2 SNEGSKA (reference sequence). The CDR3 consists of 13 residues. DNA of the CDR3: TGCAGTGCCAACACGGGTCTTAACTATGGCTACACCTTC. It yields the protein CSANTGLNYGYTF.

This chain uses TRBV7-2 with TRBJ1-1; TRBD1 matches 7 bases. J lost 3 bases, V lost 5 bases, and 3 bases had no gene match. The CDR3 covers 13 residues. Per germline, CDR1 SGHTA and CDR2 FQGNSA. The CDR3 bases are TGTGCCAGCAGCATTACAGGGGACACTGAAGCTTTCTTT. Its protein is CASSITGDTEAFF.

The gene calls are TRBV5-1 and TRBJ2-7, with D perhaps matching TRBD1 (5 bases). Germline V CDR1 and CDR2: SGHRS, YFSETQ. V lost 3 bases, J lost 0 bases, and 16 bases lay in between. The CDR3 covers 16 residues. The DNA for the CDR3 is TGCGCCAGCAGCTCAGCTACAGGACGGAACTCCTACGAGCAGTACTTC. Protein product: CASSSATGRNSYEQYF.

The chain employs TRBV7-8 and TRBJ2-3; D remains unclear. Germline V gene lookup returns CDR1 SGHVS and CDR2 FQNEAQ. Trimming removed 4 bases from V and 9 bases from J, with 11 bases in between. This CDR3 has 12 amino acids. In DNA form, the CDR3 reads TGTGCCAGCAGCTATCCCCCATCCACGCAGTATTTT. It encodes CASSYPPSTQYF.

V gene TRBV15 combines with J gene TRBJ2-7; 11 nucleotides match TRBD2. The V gene end was trimmed by 3 bases and the J gene end by 1 base; junction bases not matched to a gene: 5. Germline values: CDR1 LNHNV, CDR2 YYDKDF (reference sequence). The CDR3 totals 16 residues. CDR3 sequence: CATSRGRLAGSYEQYF. DNA of the CDR3: TGTGCCACCAGCAGGGGTAGACTAGCGGGGTCCTACGAGCAGTACTTC.

Of note for this clonotype: A read error is likely, as this CDR3 ends without the conserved phenylalanine or tryptophan. CDR3: CASSPRGGNTEAFL. DNA for the CDR3: TGTGCCAGCAGCCCCAGGGGGGGAAACACTGAAGCTTTCCTT. The chain links TRBV11-2 to TRBJ1-1, with 7 positions matching TRBD1. After removal of 5 bases from V and 2 bases from J, the junction contained 5 bases not matched to a gene. The CDR3 length is 14 residues. Germline values: CDR1 SGHAT, CDR2 FQNNGV.

V and J are TRBV5-6 and TRBJ1-4; 7 bases agree with TRBD1. Germline-derived CDR1 and CDR2 are SGHDT and YYEEEE. The V segment lost 0 bases and the J segment 2 bases; nucleotides outside the gene matches: 7. This CDR3 has 17 amino acids. This CDR3 reads CASSLGGTEGTNEKLFF. CDR3 nucleotides: TGTGCCAGCAGCTTGGGGGGGACAGAAGGGACTAATGAAAAACTGTTTTTT.

The chain recombines TRBV29-1 with TRBJ2-7, with D perhaps matching TRBD2 (5 bases). V was shortened by 3 bases and J by 5 bases, with 17 bases between the two germline ends. CDR3 size: 14 residues. Per the germline V gene, CDR1 is SQVTM and CDR2 is ANQGSEA. The CDR3: CSVEVLGSRHEQYF. CDR3 DNA: TGCAGCGTTGAGGTCTTAGGGAGTAGACACGAGCAGTACTTC.

In nucleotides, the CDR3 is TGTGCCACCAGCAGAGATATGATCGGGCAGTACTTC. It is translated as CATSRDMIGQYF. The chain carries TRBV15 and TRBJ2-7; no firm D call. The CDR3 has 12 residues. Germline CDR1 is LNHNV and CDR2 is YYDKDF (reference sequence). Trimming pared 0 bases from V and 9 bases from J, leaving 9 bases between.

The CDR3: CASSVDGWGGQETQYF. CDR3 coding DNA: TGTGCCAGCAGCGTAGACGGGTGGGGGGGGCAAGAGACCCAGTACTTC. V usage is TRBV9 and J usage is TRBJ2-5; 7 bases line up with TRBD2. Germline lookup yields CDR1 SGDLS and CDR2 YYNGEE. Germline trimming cut 0 bases from V and 2 bases from J; bases unmatched to any gene: 7. CDR3 length equals 16 residues. The whole variable domain, remainder taken from reference TRBV9 and TRBJ2-5, is DSGVTQTPKHLITATGQRVTLRCSPRSGDLSVYWYQQSLDQGLQFLIQYYNGEERAKGNILERFSAQQFPDLHSELNLSSLELGDSALYFCASSVDGWGGQETQYFGPGTRLLVL.

The chain is built from TRBV20-1 and TRBJ2-5; D gene uncertain. The germline V and J ends were trimmed by 3 bases and 2 bases, with 16 bases remaining between them. This CDR3 has 15 residues. Germline CDR1 reads DFQATT; CDR2 reads SNEGSKA (reference sequence). The CDR3 DNA is TGCAGTGCTAGTTGGGGTAGGAGACTTCAAGAGACCCAGTACTTC. It encodes CSASWGRRLQETQYF.

The chain carries TRBV2 and TRBJ2-6; no reliable D call. V was shortened by 3 bases and J by 0 bases, with 18 bases between the two germline ends. CDR1 and CDR2 (germline): SNHLY, FYNNEI. The CDR3 length is 19 residues. The CDR3 region is CASSERKGISTSGANVLTF. The DNA of the CDR3 is TGTGCCAGCAGTGAGAGGAAAGGGATCAGTACCTCTGGGGCCAACGTCCTGACTTTC.

This clonotype was recorded a few times. This chain connects TRBV15 to TRBJ1-5; no firm D call. Between the trimmed V and J ends, which lost 3 bases and 15 bases, there was a span of 18 bases. The CDR3 totals 13 residues. The germline V gene encodes CDR1 LNHNV and CDR2 YYDKDF (reference sequence). CDR3 sequence: CATSRVSDRRRHF. The DNA for the CDR3 is TGTGCCACCAGCAGGGTTTCGGACCGCCGACGGCATTTT.